Below, 28 T cell receptor beta chains from the same sample are listed, as sequenced in a study of blood T cell repertoires in COVID-19. Sequencing used immunoSEQ multiplex PCR; TCRdb keeps in-frame clones, though not all of them. Of about 64,000 clones in the sample, roughly 85% were seen once. Input material: peripheral blood. Receptor source: a man aged 35-49 years with acute or convalescent COVID-19.

The chain has TRBV24-1 and TRBJ1-5; D is unresolved. The CDR3 has 13 amino acids. Trimming shortened V by 5 bases and J by 9 bases, and 13 bases separated the two germline ends. Germline CDR1 and CDR2: KGHDR and SFDVKD. CDR3 loop: CATSGLRGWPQHF. CDR3 in DNA: TGTGCCACCAGTGGCCTGCGCGGGTGGCCCCAGCATTTT.

The chain employs TRBV7-8 and TRBJ2-5; possible D gene TRBD1, 6 bases. Germline assignment: CDR1 SGHVS and CDR2 FQNEAQ. V was shortened by 5 bases and J by 9 bases, with 25 bases between the two germline ends. This CDR3 has 16 amino acids. The CDR3 loop reads CASSIYRVGELWAQYF. The CDR3 coding sequence is TGTGCCAGCAGCATTTACAGGGTTGGGGAGCTTTGGGCCCAGTACTTC.

This rearrangement joins TRBV29-1 to TRBJ2-2, with D tentatively TRBD2 (6 bases). In germline, CDR1 is SQVTM, CDR2 ANQGSEA. Deletions cut 1 base from V and 6 bases from J, with 6 bases between. This CDR3 spans 12 amino acids. The DNA of the CDR3 is TGCAGCGTTGAAGGCGGGGCCGGGGAGCTGTTTTTT. It specifies CSVEGGAGELFF.

The chain is built from TRBV12-5 and TRBJ2-5; D not certain. CDR1 is LGHNT, CDR2 FRNRAP, per germline. V lost 3 bases to trimming and J lost 4 bases, with 6 bases between them. The CDR3 is 12 residues long. CDR3 protein: CASGFAAETQYF. DNA for the CDR3: TGTGCTAGTGGTTTCGCGGCAGAGACCCAGTACTTC.

The V and J genes are TRBV29-1 and TRBJ1-1; D may be TRBD1 (5 bases). Germline assignment: CDR1 SQVTM and CDR2 ANQGSEA. The length of the CDR3 is 11 residues. Trimming left V 4 bases short and J 6 bases short, with 9 bases between. The CDR3 reads CSVAGLAEAFF. CDR3 in DNA: TGCAGCGTTGCAGGGTTGGCTGAAGCTTTCTTT.

The chain carries TRBV6-5 and TRBJ1-4; weak D call: TRBD1 (6 bases). Germline loops: CDR1 MNHEY, CDR2 SVGAGI. The V and J ends lost 6 bases and 3 bases respectively, with 11 bases between them. The CDR3 contains 14 residues. The CDR3: CASRVGGSNEKLFF. CDR3 sequence (DNA): TGTGCCAGCAGGGTAGGGGGATCTAATGAAAAACTGTTTTTT.

The V and J genes are TRBV30 and TRBJ1-2; 7 bases map to TRBD1. Trimming at V came to 3 bases and at J to 2 bases, leaving 6 bases not matched to a gene. CDR1 GTSNPN and CDR2 SVGIG come from the germline V gene (reference sequence). The CDR3 is 14 amino acids. This CDR3 reads CAWSKQGTNYGYTF. In nucleotides, the CDR3 is TGTGCCTGGAGCAAACAGGGGACAAACTATGGCTACACCTTC.

The rearrangement links TRBV7-9 to TRBJ2-1, with 7 bases identical to TRBD1. Losses at the gene ends were 5 bases for V and 8 bases for J; bases not matched to a gene: 9. Germline V lookup: CDR1 SEHNR, CDR2 FQNEAQ (reference sequence). The CDR3 length is 14 residues. In nucleotides, the CDR3 is TGTGCCAGCAGCCCCAAGGGCCAGGGGGATGAGCAGTTCTTC. This encodes CASSPKGQGDEQFF.

The rearrangement uses TRBV13 and TRBJ1-6; D is unresolved. This CDR3 comprises 15 residues. CDR1 and CDR2 (germline): PRHDT, FYEKMQ (reference sequence). Trimming took 1 base from V and 0 from J, leaving 4 bases between them. The CDR3 reads CASSLVSSYNSPLHF. The CDR3 DNA follows: TGTGCCAGCAGCTTAGTGAGCTCCTATAATTCACCCCTCCACTTT.

In its sample, this clone was seen a few times. The chain employs TRBV28 and TRBJ1-1; weak D call: TRBD1 (6 bases). The CDR3 is 16 residues long. The V end was cut by 7 bases, the J end by 2 bases, with 20 bases between. CDR1 MDHEN and CDR2 SYDVKM come from the germline V gene. CDR3 sequence reads: CASTYHSGTSNTEAFF. The CDR3 DNA follows: TGTGCCAGCACATACCATTCCGGGACATCCAACACTGAAGCTTTCTTT.

The rearrangement links TRBV19 to TRBJ2-3; no firm D call. Germline CDR1 reads LNHDA; CDR2 reads SQIVND (reference sequence). Trimming stripped 9 bases from V and 6 bases from J, with 10 bases between. The CDR3 loop spans 11 amino acids. CDR3 amino acids: CASRLGDTQYF. The CDR3, as DNA: TGTGCCAGCCGACTCGGGGATACGCAGTATTTT.

The chain is built from TRBV3-1 (or the pseudogene TRBV3-2) and TRBJ1-4; D is possibly TRBD1 (5 bases). Deletions cut 4 bases from V and 14 bases from J, with 17 bases between. The CDR3 covers 13 residues. Germline V gene lookup returns CDR1 LGHDT and CDR2 YNNKEL (reference sequence). CDR3 region: CASSPTRTGGLFF. DNA of the CDR3: TGTGCCAGCAGCCCCACCCGAACAGGTGGGCTGTTTTTT.

The chain carries TRBV28 and TRBJ2-3; 7 bases align to TRBD2. Germline loops: CDR1 MDHEN, CDR2 SYDVKM. CDR3 size: 17 residues. The ends lost 5 bases at V and 5 bases at J; junction bases unmatched: 16. CDR3 residues: CASSPPTKRGLKDTQYF. The CDR3 DNA is TGTGCCAGCAGTCCCCCCACCAAGCGGGGCCTAAAAGATACGCAGTATTTT. Looking up the rest from reference TRBV28 and TRBJ2-3 gives the full variable domain: DVKVTQSSRYLVKRTGEKVFLECVQDMDHENMFWYRQDPGLGLRLIYFSYDVKMKEKGDIPEGYSVSREKKERFSLILESASTNQTSMYLCASSPPTKRGLKDTQYFGPGTRLTVL.

The rearrangement uses TRBV2 and TRBJ2-7, with 8 bases that match TRBD2. The V and J ends lost 4 bases and 3 bases, in that order; junction bases with no gene match: 5. Germline V CDR1 and CDR2: SNHLY, FYNNEI. The CDR3 has 14 residues. CDR3 sequence reads: CASSAGGRDYEQYF. The CDR3 region has the DNA TGTGCCAGCAGTGCGGGGGGGAGGGACTACGAGCAGTACTTC.

The chain combines TRBV7-2 with TRBJ1-5, with a tentative D call TRBD1 (5 bases). Germline CDR1 and CDR2: SGHTA and FQGNSA. CDR3 length: 14 amino acids. Trimming took 5 bases from V and 2 from J, leaving 10 bases between them. CDR3 nucleotide sequence: TGTGCCAGCAGCCATGGGGCTGGCAATCAGCCCCAGCATTTT. The encoded protein is CASSHGAGNQPQHF. Full variable domain (rest looked up from reference TRBV7-2 and TRBJ1-5): GAGVSQSPSNKVTEKGKDVELRCDPISGHTALYWYRQSLGQGLEFLIYFQGNSAPDKSGLPSDRFSAERTGGSVSTLTIQRTQQEDSAVYLCASSHGAGNQPQHFGDGTRLSIL.

V is TRBV14 and J is TRBJ1-1; 7 nucleotides align to TRBD1. This CDR3 is built from 14 residues. V gave up 0 bases and J gave up 8 bases; unmatched junction bases: 6. Germline lookup yields CDR1 SGHDN and CDR2 FVKESK. CDR3 in DNA: TGTGCCAGCAGCCAAGAAGGGGGCAGATACGAAGCTTTCTTT. Translating gives CASSQEGGRYEAFF.

The CDR3 sequence is CASSLTESNYGYTF. The CDR3 nucleotides read TGCGCCAGCAGCTTGACAGAGAGTAACTATGGCTACACCTTC. The chain couples TRBV5-1 to TRBJ1-2, with D unclear. The germline V gene encodes CDR1 SGHRS and CDR2 YFSETQ. V was cut by 1 base and J by 1 base, with 8 bases left in between. This CDR3 spans 14 amino acids.

The chain joins TRBV19 to TRBJ2-7; tentative D call: TRBD1 (6 bases). Germline V gene data show CDR1 as LNHDA and CDR2 as SQIVND (reference sequence). This CDR3 contains 15 residues. Trimming cost V 2 bases and J 0 bases, with 11 bases left between them. CDR3 amino acids: CASSIQDSPSYEQYF. CDR3 in DNA: TGTGCCAGTAGTATACAGGACAGCCCCTCCTACGAGCAGTACTTC.

The chain carries TRBV11-3 and TRBJ2-7, with a weak D call TRBD1 (6 bases). Trimming removed 7 bases at V and 4 bases at J, with 20 bases between. Germline CDR1 and CDR2: SGHNT and YENEEA. The CDR3 covers 15 residues. CDR3 bases: TGTGCCAGCACCTTGGGGGCCTGGGCCCCTTACGAGCAGTACTTC. Translation: CASTLGAWAPYEQYF.

The chain has TRBV5-8 and TRBJ1-5; D gene uncertain. The CDR3 has 12 residues. Trimming left V 2 bases short and J 7 bases short, with 7 bases between. The germline V gene encodes CDR1 SGHTS and CDR2 YDEGEE. The DNA for the CDR3 is TGTGCCAGCAGCTTATTAGAGCAGCCCCAGCATTTT. Translation gives CASSLLEQPQHF.

This chain uses TRBV11-3 with TRBJ1-3; D remains ambiguous. CDR3 size: 14 residues. Germline V lookup: CDR1 SGHNT, CDR2 YENEEA. With 0 bases removed from V and 0 bases from J, the gap between germline ends came to 3 bases. The chain's CDR3 is CASSLEASGNTIYF. The CDR3, as DNA: TGTGCCAGCAGCTTAGAGGCCTCTGGAAACACCATATATTTT. The full variable domain, its missing parts supplied by reference TRBV11-3 and TRBJ1-3, is EAGVVQSPRYKIIEKKQPVAFWCNPISGHNTLYWYLQNLGQGPELLIRYENEEAVDDSQLPKDRFSAERLKGVDSTLKIQPAELGDSAVYLCASSLEASGNTIYFGEGSWLTVV.

The V gene is TRBV5-4, the J gene TRBJ1-4, with D unclear. The CDR3 is 13 residues long. Per germline, CDR1 SGHNT and CDR2 YYREEE (reference sequence). Trimming cost V 4 bases and J 6 bases, with 10 bases left between them. CDR3 DNA sequence: TGTGCCAGCAGCGCGGACGGGGATGAAAAACTGTTTTTT. Translated: CASSADGDEKLFF.

The gene calls are TRBV5-1 and TRBJ2-7, with D possibly being TRBD1 (5 bases). The CDR3 has 16 amino acids. Germline V gene lookup returns CDR1 SGHRS and CDR2 YFSETQ. V was pared by 0 bases and J by 0 bases, with 13 bases between. The CDR3 loop reads CASSLDSGAISYEQYF. The CDR3 nucleotides read TGCGCCAGCAGCTTGGATTCTGGGGCGATCTCCTACGAGCAGTACTTC.

V gene TRBV6-4 combines with J gene TRBJ2-2, with 12 bases that match TRBD1. The CDR3 runs to 17 residues. V was clipped by 1 base and J by 7 bases; unmatched bases: 7. The germline V gene encodes CDR1 MRHNA and CDR2 SNTAGT. The CDR3 here is CASSDLAGTGGIGELFF. The CDR3 bases are TGTGCCAGCAGTGACTTAGCCGGGACAGGGGGCATCGGGGAGCTGTTTTTT.

This clone showed up just once. The genes are TRBV24-1 and TRBJ2-7, with D tentatively TRBD2 (6 bases). Germline CDR1 reads KGHDR; CDR2 reads SFDVKD. V lost 3 bases to trimming and J lost 4 bases, with 18 bases between them. The CDR3 spans 16 residues. Here the CDR3 DNA reads TGTGCCACCAGTGATACCGGGACCGGAGGGAATTACGAGCAGTACTTC. This encodes CATSDTGTGGNYEQYF.

The chain recombines TRBV5-4 with TRBJ1-1; 9 bases are a match to TRBD1. Germline V lookup: CDR1 SGHNT, CDR2 YYREEE (reference sequence). This CDR3 is built from 14 residues. J gave up 0 bases and V 5 bases, and 2 bases lay outside the gene matches. CDR3 nucleotides: TGTGCCAGCAGGACAGGGGGTGTGAACACTGAAGCTTTCTTT. Translating gives CASRTGGVNTEAFF.

This rearrangement joins TRBV27 to TRBJ2-3; D may be TRBD1 (6 bases). Germline CDR1 and CDR2: MNHEY and SMNVEV (reference sequence). Trimming removed 6 bases at V and 3 bases at J, with 16 bases between. The CDR3 runs 15 residues. CDR3 sequence (DNA): TGTGCCAGCAGAGATTCCTCAGGGGTTACAGATACGCAGTATTTT. Translated: CASRDSSGVTDTQYF.

J is TRBJ2-7 and V is TRBV3-1 (or the pseudogene TRBV3-2); D might be TRBD2 (6 bases). The CDR3 sequence is 13 residues long. V dropped 6 bases and J dropped 4 bases, with 13 bases sitting between them. Germline assignment: CDR1 LGHDT and CDR2 YNNKEL (reference sequence). The CDR3 bases are TGTGCCAGCAGTATAGCAGGGAGGTACGAGCAGTACTTC. It encodes CASSIAGRYEQYF.